This TCR beta chain is from a study of T cell responses to AZD1222 COVID-19 vaccine. This clone appeared once. The antigen remains unidentified. Study-wide findings and caveats: Per reports, nearly half of all spike-specific TCRs target regions that are unmutated in variants. Repertoire samples came only from after the peak T cell response.

Sequencing was performed with immunoSEQ multiplex PCR; in TCRdb, only in-frame clones are kept and a portion is missing. The data show roughly 150,000 clones, approximately 91% seen once. Trimming pared 7 bases from V and 7 bases from J, leaving 13 bases between. The CDR3 is 13 amino acids. Germline values: CDR1 SEHNR, CDR2 FQNEAQ (reference sequence). The V gene is TRBV7-9, the J gene TRBJ1-4; D is undetermined. The sequence was obtained from an adult who received the AZD1222 COVID-19 vaccine. The material sequenced was peripheral blood, taken 28 days after the second AZD1222 dose. The CDR3 DNA follows: TGTGCCAGCACTAACCCTCTAGGTGAAAAACTGTTTTTT. This gives the protein CASTNPLGEKLFF.